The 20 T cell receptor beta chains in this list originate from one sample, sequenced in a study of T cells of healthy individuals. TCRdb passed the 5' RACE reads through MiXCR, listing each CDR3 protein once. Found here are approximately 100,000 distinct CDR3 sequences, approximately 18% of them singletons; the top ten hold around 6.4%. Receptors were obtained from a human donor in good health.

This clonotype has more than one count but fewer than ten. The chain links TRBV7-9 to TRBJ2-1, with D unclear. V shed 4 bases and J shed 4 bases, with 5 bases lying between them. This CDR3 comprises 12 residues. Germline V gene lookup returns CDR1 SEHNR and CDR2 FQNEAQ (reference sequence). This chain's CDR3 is CASSSIYNEQFF. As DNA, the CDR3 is TGTGCCAGCAGCTCCATATACAATGAGCAGTTCTTC.

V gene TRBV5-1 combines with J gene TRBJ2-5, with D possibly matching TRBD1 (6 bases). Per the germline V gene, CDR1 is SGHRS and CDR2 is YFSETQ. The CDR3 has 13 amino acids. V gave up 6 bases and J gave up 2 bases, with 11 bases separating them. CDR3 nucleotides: TGCGCCAGCACTCTTACAGGGCAAGAGACCCAGTACTTC. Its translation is CASTLTGQETQYF.

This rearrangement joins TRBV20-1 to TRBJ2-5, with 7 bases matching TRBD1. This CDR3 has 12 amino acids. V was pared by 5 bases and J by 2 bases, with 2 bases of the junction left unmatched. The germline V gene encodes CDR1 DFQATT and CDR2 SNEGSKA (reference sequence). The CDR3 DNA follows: TGCAGTGCTCAGGGACAGCAAGAGACCCAGTACTTC. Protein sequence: CSAQGQQETQYF.

CDR3 in DNA: TGTGCCAGCAGCGCCAAGCTTAGCGGACCTAGCACAGATACGCAGTATTTT. Its translation: CASSAKLSGPSTDTQYF. The genes are TRBV28 and TRBJ2-3, with D perhaps matching TRBD2 (6 bases). The CDR3 is 17 amino acids. The V gene's germline CDR1 is MDHEN and CDR2 SYDVKM. V lost 6 bases, J lost 0 bases, and 19 bases lay in between.

The CDR3 here is CASSPQGPNQPQHF. In nucleotides, the CDR3 is TGTGCCAGCAGCCCACAGGGTCCCAATCAGCCCCAGCATTTT. The V call is TRBV7-9, the J call TRBJ1-5; D possibly corresponds to TRBD1 (6 bases). Germline V lookup: CDR1 SEHNR, CDR2 FQNEAQ (reference sequence). Trimming cost V 5 bases and J 3 bases, with 11 bases left between them. CDR3 length equals 14 residues.

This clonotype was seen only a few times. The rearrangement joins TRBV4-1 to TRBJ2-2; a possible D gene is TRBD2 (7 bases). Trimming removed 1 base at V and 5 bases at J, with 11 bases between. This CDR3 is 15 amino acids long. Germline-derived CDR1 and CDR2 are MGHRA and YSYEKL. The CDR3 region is CASSQAGGRTGELFF. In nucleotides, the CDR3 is TGCGCCAGCAGCCAAGCGGGGGGCCGAACCGGGGAGCTGTTTTTT.

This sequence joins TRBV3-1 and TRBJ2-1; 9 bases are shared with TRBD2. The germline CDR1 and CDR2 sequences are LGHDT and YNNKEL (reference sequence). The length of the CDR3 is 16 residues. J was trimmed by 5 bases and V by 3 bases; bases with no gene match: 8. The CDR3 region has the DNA TGTGCCAGCAGCCATTCTAGCGGGATTGTCCACAATGAGCAGTTCTTC. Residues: CASSHSSGIVHNEQFF.

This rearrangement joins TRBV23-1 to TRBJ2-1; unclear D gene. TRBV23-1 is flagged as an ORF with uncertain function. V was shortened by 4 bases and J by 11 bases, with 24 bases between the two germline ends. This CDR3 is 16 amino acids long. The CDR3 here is CASSPIRFNQLIKQFF. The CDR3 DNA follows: TGCGCCAGCAGTCCGATTCGATTTAATCAACTGATAAAGCAGTTCTTC.

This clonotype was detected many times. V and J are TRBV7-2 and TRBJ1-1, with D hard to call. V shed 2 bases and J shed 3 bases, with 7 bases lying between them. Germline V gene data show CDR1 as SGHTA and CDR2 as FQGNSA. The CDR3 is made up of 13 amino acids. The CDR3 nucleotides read TGTGCCAGCAGCTTAAGTATGGACACTGAAGCTTTCTTT. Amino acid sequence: CASSLSMDTEAFF.

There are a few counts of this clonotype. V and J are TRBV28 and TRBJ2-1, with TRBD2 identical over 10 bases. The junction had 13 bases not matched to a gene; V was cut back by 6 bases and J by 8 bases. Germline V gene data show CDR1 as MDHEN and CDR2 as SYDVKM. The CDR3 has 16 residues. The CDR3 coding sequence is TGTGCCAGCAGGCCTAGCGGGAGAGCCCTAGGGTATGAGCAGTTCTTC. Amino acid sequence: CASRPSGRALGYEQFF.

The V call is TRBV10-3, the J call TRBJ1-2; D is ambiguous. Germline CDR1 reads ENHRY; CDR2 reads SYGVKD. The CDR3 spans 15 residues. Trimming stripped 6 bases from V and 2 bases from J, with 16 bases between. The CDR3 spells CAISLDQRSNYGYTF. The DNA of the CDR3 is TGTGCCATCAGCCTCGACCAGCGGTCCAACTATGGCTACACCTTC.

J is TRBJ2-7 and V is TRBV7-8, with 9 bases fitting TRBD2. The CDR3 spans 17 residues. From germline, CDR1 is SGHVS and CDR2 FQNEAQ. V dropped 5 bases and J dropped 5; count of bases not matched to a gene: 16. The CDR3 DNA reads TGTGCCAGCAGCCGCCGAGTTAGCGGGGGAGACAAGCACGAGCAGTACTTC. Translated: CASSRRVSGGDKHEQYF.

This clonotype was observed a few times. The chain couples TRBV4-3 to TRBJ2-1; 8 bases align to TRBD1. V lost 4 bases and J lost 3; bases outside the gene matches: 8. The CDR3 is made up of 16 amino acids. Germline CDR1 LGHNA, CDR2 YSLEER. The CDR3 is CASSLDRGGGYNEQFF. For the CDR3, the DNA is TGCGCCAGCAGCCTAGACAGGGGAGGCGGCTACAATGAGCAGTTCTTC.

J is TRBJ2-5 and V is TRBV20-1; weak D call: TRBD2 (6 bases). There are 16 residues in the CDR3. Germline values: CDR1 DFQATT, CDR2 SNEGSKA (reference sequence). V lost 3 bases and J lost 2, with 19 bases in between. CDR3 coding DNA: TGCAGTGCTAGGCTGGGGATCGGGGGAAAACAAGAGACCCAGTACTTC. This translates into CSARLGIGGKQETQYF.

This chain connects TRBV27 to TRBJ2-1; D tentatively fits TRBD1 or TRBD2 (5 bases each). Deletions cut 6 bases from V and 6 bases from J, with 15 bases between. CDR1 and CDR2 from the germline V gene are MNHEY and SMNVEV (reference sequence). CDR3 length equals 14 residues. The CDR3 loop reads CASRRIRDVNEQFF. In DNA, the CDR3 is TGTGCCAGCAGAAGGATCCGGGACGTCAATGAGCAGTTCTTC.

The CDR3 nucleotides read TGTGCCAGCAGCCAGGAACAGACTGCAACTAATGAAAAACTGTTTTTT. It codes for CASSQEQTATNEKLFF. The J gene is TRBJ1-4, the V gene TRBV14; D is unresolved. Germline V gives CDR1 SGHDN, CDR2 FVKESK. The CDR3 covers 16 residues. V was clipped by 3 bases and J by 0 bases, with 11 bases between them.

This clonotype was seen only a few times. CDR3 coding DNA: TGTGCCAGCAGTTTATCTGGGACAGGGGGGGGTACGCAGTATTTT. It translates to CASSLSGTGGGTQYF. The V and J genes are TRBV28 and TRBJ2-3; 11 bases are a match to TRBD1. The CDR3 sequence is 15 residues long. V lost 1 base and J lost 8; bases outside the gene matches: 5. Germline loops: CDR1 MDHEN, CDR2 SYDVKM.

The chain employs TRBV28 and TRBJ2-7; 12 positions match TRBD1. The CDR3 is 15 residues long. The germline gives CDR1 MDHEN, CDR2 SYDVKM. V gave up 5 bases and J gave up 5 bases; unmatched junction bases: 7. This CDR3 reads CASSPPGQGAHEQYF. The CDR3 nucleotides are TGTGCCAGCAGTCCACCGGGACAGGGGGCCCACGAGCAGTACTTC.

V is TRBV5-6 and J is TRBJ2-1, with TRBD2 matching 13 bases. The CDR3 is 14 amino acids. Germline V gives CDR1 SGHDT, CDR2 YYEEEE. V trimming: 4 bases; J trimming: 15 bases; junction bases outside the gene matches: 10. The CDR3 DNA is TGTGCCAGCAGCCTCGGACTAGCGGGAGTTAGCCCGTTCTTC. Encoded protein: CASSLGLAGVSPFF.

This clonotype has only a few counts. CDR3 in amino acids: CASSLTGSGSQPQHF. The CDR3 DNA follows: TGCGCCAGCAGTCTAACAGGTAGTGGAAGTCAGCCCCAGCATTTT. The J gene is TRBJ1-5, the V gene TRBV4-1; D may be TRBD1 (5 bases). The germline CDR1 and CDR2 sequences are MGHRA and YSYEKL. This CDR3 is built from 15 residues. The ends were cut back, 6 bases at V and 6 bases at J, with 18 bases in the middle.